The clone carrying this T cell receptor beta chain was seen only a few times. Its antigen is not identified. The data are from a study of beta chain features in type 1 diabetes. Study overall: Sorted cells from all samples, numbering 95 million to 140 million, were examined. General study findings and limits: All four CD4+ subsets of Type 1 diabetes patients contained TCRB CDR3s that were moderately but significantly shorter. Among type 1 diabetes patients, VDJ junctions had fewer insertions and more deletions. Short templates might get an advantage during PCR, and this would be equal in patients and controls.

What was sequenced were expressed TCRB transcripts, since all of the isolated RNA had been reverse transcribed. Repertoires were generated with immunoSEQ multiplex PCR, while TCRdb's copy carries only in-frame clones and drops some. The sample carries some 350,000 clones, 8% to 10% recorded once. CDR1 is SQVTM and CDR2 is ANQGSEA in the germline V gene. The CDR3 extends over 18 amino acids. Unmatched junction bases numbered 18, after V lost 3 bases and J lost 5 bases. The sample comprised central memory CD4+ T cells from blood. The sequence derives from a man younger than 40 with type 1 diabetes. This chain links TRBV29-1 with TRBJ2-5; 10 positions match TRBD2. The CDR3 DNA follows: TGCAGCGTTGATGGCGGCAGATTAGCGGGAGGCCGAGTGGAGACCCAGTACTTC. This translates into CSVDGGRLAGGRVETQYF.